Listed below are T cell receptor beta chains from one sample, sequenced in a study of OX40 agonist ivuxolimab in advanced cancers. Libraries were prepared by immunoSEQ multiplex PCR; TCRdb keeps only in-frame clonotypes and omits some of them. The data hold tens of thousands of clones, with 80% to 90% observed a single time. The sample in question was CD4+ or CD8+ T cells sorted from blood, obtained in a trial of the OX40 agonist ivuxolimab. The receptors were sampled from an adult with an advanced solid tumor such as melanoma, head and neck, liver or kidney cancer. Each CDR3 is given with its conserved first and last residue. The D gene is left open where the match is weak. Where a row states a size, it is once, few, many or the class of an expanded clone; other rows omit it.

CDR3aa,CDR3nt,abundance,v_gene,j_gene,d_gene
CASSSQGGGTDTQYF,TGTGCCAGCAGCTCCCAGGGCGGAGGCACAGATACGCAGTATTTT,NA,TRBV7-9,TRBJ2-3,NA
CASSLVASGRAEQYF,TGTGCCAGCAGCTTGGTGGCTAGCGGGAGGGCCGAGCAGTACTTC,NA,TRBV5-4,TRBJ2-7,TRBD2
CASPEGGSSSTDTQYF,TGTGCCAGCCCGGAGGGCGGATCCTCTAGCACAGATACGCAGTATTTT,NA,TRBV6-7,TRBJ2-3,NA
CASSSYSRTDTQYF,TGTGCCAGCAGCTCCTACAGCCGCACAGATACGCAGTATTTT,NA,TRBV7-2,TRBJ2-3,NA
CASSLTGTEQFF,TGCGCCAGCAGCCTAACAGGGACAGAGCAGTTCTTC,NA,TRBV10-1,TRBJ2-1,NA
CASSVDPSGTTYNEQFF,TGTGCCAGCAGCGTAGATCCTAGCGGGACAACCTACAATGAGCAGTTCTTC,few,TRBV9,TRBJ2-1,TRBD2
CASSSSEALYEQYF,TGCGCCAGCAGTTCCTCGGAAGCTCTGTACGAGCAGTACTTC,NA,TRBV10-2,TRBJ2-7,NA
CAISGTGGNEKLFF,TGTGCCATCAGTGGGACAGGCGGCAATGAAAAACTGTTTTTT,once,TRBV10-3,TRBJ1-4,TRBD1
CASSSRDGVGYTF,TGTGCCAGCAGCTCCCGGGACGGTGTTGGCTACACCTTC,NA,TRBV6-1,TRBJ1-2,NA
CASSFGQGGAKNIQYF,TGTGCCAGCAGTTTCGGACAGGGGGGAGCCAAAAACATTCAGTACTTC,NA,TRBV5-6,TRBJ2-4,TRBD1
CSVEAGGDNEQFF,TGCAGCGTTGAGGCGGGAGGGGATAATGAGCAGTTCTTC,NA,TRBV29-1,TRBJ2-1,TRBD2
CASSPGWDREFKAFF,TGTGCCAGCAGCCCCGGCTGGGACAGGGAATTTAAAGCTTTCTTT,few,TRBV7-9,TRBJ1-1,TRBD1
CASSLGGQVGRTEAFF,TGTGCCAGCAGCTTGGGGGGACAGGTGGGGAGGACTGAAGCTTTCTTT,few,TRBV5-4,TRBJ1-1,TRBD1
CASNIAGADTQYF,TGTGCCAGCAACATAGCGGGAGCCGATACGCAGTATTTT,NA,TRBV6-1,TRBJ2-3,TRBD2
CASSIGFGGGGGQPQHF,TGTGCCAGTAGTATAGGGTTTGGGGGGGGCGGCGGTCAGCCCCAGCATTTT,NA,TRBV19,TRBJ1-5,NA
CASSLAPPRGYYEQYF,TGTGCCAGCAGCTTAGCCCCGCCAAGGGGGTACTACGAGCAGTACTTC,NA,TRBV7-2,TRBJ2-7,NA
CASSLGAHSYNEQFF,TGTGCCAGCAGCTTAGGGGCACACTCCTACAATGAGCAGTTCTTC,NA,TRBV11-3,TRBJ2-1,NA